This T cell receptor (beta chain) was retrieved from a study of regulatory T cells in long-lasting Graves disease. Libraries of TCR beta came from iRepertoire HTBI primers plus Arm-PCR of CDR3 regions. TCRdb called the multiplex PCR reads again in MiXCR, with one record for every CDR3 protein. The top ten hold approximately 30% of the sample, which has some 340,000 distinct CDR3 sequences, more than 20% seen once. Time point defined: persistent/refractory GD, antithyroid drugs over 5 years with positive TRAb. After RNA was extracted from PBMCs, the TCR library was made from it. This clonotype was observed many times. This clonotype was sampled from a woman aged 40-49 years with Graves disease. This specimen consisted of peripheral blood mononuclear cells (PBMCs), obtained when the disease was refractory, from a patient treated with antithyroid drugs.

CDR3 in DNA: TGCAGCGTTCAACGGACAGGGAGGGTCAACACTGAAGCTTTCTTT. Translation: CSVQRTGRVNTEAFF. The V and J genes are TRBV29-1 and TRBJ1-1, with 8 bases lining up with TRBD1. CDR3 length equals 15 residues. Germline V gene sequence: CDR1 SQVTM, CDR2 ANQGSEA. V dropped 5 bases and J dropped 2; count of bases not matched to a gene: 10.